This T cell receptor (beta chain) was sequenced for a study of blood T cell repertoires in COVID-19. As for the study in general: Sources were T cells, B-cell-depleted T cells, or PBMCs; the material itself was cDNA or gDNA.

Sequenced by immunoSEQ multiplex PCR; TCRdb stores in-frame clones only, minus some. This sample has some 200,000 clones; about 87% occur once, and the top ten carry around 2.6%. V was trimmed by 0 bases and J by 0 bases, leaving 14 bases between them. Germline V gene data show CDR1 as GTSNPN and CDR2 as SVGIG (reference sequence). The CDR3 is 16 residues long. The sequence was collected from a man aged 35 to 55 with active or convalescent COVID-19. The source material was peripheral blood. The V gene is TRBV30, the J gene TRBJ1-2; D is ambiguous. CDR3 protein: CAWSVRLVRANYGYTF. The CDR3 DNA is TGTGCCTGGAGTGTACGTCTAGTAAGAGCTAACTATGGCTACACCTTC.